A single count supports the clone carrying this T cell receptor beta chain. The antigen is undetermined. This sample was taken from a study of T cell responses to AZD1222 COVID-19 vaccine. Study-wide results and caveats: Unmutated regions of variants are reportedly targeted by nearly half of spike-specific TCRs.

Here immunoSEQ multiplex PCR was the method, and the copy in TCRdb shows in-frame clones only, minus some. The repertoire holds more than 55,000 clones, with roughly 80% as singletons. Trimming stripped 4 bases from V and 11 bases from J, with 14 bases between. CDR1 is GTSNPN and CDR2 is SVGIG in the germline V gene (reference sequence). The CDR3 contains 11 residues. This clonotype originated in an adult who received the AZD1222 COVID-19 vaccine. V gene TRBV30 combines with J gene TRBJ1-2; D remains unclear. The sequencing used peripheral blood, collected 28 days after the second AZD1222 dose. CDR3 coding DNA: TGTGCCTGGACTCCGGGAATGCGGTACACCTTC. Its protein product is CAWTPGMRYTF.